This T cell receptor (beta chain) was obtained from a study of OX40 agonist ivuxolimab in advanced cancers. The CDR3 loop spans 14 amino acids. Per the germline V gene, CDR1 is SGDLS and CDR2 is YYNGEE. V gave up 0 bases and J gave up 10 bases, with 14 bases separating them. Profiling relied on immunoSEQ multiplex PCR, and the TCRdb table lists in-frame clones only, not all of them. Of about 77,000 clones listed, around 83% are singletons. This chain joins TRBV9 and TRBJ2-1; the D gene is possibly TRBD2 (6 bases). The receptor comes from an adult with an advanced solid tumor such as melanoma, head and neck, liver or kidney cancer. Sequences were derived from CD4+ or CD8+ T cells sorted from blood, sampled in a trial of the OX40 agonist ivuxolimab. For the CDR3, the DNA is TGTGCCAGCAGCGTAGACGAAGGGAGCGGGGAGCAGTTCTTC. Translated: CASSVDEGSGEQFF.